This is a list of T cell receptor beta chains from one sample in a study of CD8 T cells in ankylosing spondylitis. TCRdb re-called the 5' RACE reads with MiXCR, one entry per CDR3 protein. The repertoire has about 420,000 distinct CDR3 sequences, about a fifth of them found once; the top ten carry about 16%. What was sequenced was blood, either unsorted or a sorted T cell fraction (not recorded which). The receptor source for this set is a male donor with ankylosing spondylitis. Each CDR3 is given with its conserved first and last residue. D genes are given only for firm matches. Expanded clones get a size class; other rows say once, few or many, or leave the size out.

length,size,V,J,D,DNA,CDR3
18,NA,TRBV11-2,TRBJ1-1,NA,TGTGCCAGCAGCTTAGTAGGCGGGGGGGGTAACATGAACACTGAAGCTTTCTTT,CASSLVGGGGNMNTEAFF
15,few,TRBV27,TRBJ2-3,NA,TGTGCCAGCAGTTCCCGCCCACGAGTCACAGATACGCAGTATTTT,CASSSRPRVTDTQYF
12,many,TRBV6-6,TRBJ2-3,NA,TGTGCCAGCATAGGACTGGGGGATACGCAGTATTTT,CASIGLGDTQYF
14,NA,TRBV20-1,TRBJ2-1,NA,TGCAGTGCTGGCGCCGGGGCGGTTAATAATGAGCAGTTCTTC,CSAGAGAVNNEQFF
15,NA,TRBV9,TRBJ2-1,NA,TGTGCCAGCAGCGTAAGACTAGGCCCTGGCGATGAGCAGTTCTTC,CASSVRLGPGDEQFF
11,NA,TRBV20-1,TRBJ1-1,NA,TGCAGTGCTAGAGATGCGACCGGAGCTTTCTTT,CSARDATGAFF
15,NA,TRBV24-1,TRBJ1-3,NA,TGTGCCACCAGTGATAGTGGGACGGCTGGAAACACCATATATTTT,CATSDSGTAGNTIYF
12,NA,TRBV28,TRBJ2-3,NA,TGTGCCAGCAGTTTAACAGCTTTTACGCAGTATTTT,CASSLTAFTQYF
14,NA,TRBV18,TRBJ2-3,TRBD2,TGTGCCAGCTCAAGTCTAGCGGTTACAGATACGCAGTATTTT,CASSSLAVTDTQYF
17,NA,TRBV6-5,TRBJ2-2,TRBD1,TGTGCCAGCAGTTACCGCGGACAGGGGGCGTCCACCGGGGAGCTGTTTTTT,CASSYRGQGASTGELFF
18,few,TRBV4-2,TRBJ2-1,TRBD2,TGTGCCAGCAGCCATGACCTAGCGGGAGGGAGCACCGAGAATGAGCAGTTCTTC,CASSHDLAGGSTENEQFF
14,many,TRBV5-1,TRBJ1-2,NA,TGCGCCAGCAGCTTGGGCTTGCAGGTCGGTGGCTACACCTTC,CASSLGLQVGGYTF
15,NA,TRBV5-1,TRBJ2-7,TRBD2,TGCGCCAGCAGCGACGAGCGGGGAATTAGGGGCGAGCAGTACTTC,CASSDERGIRGEQYF
11,NA,TRBV20-1,TRBJ2-1,NA,TGCAGTGCTGACGGGGACTTTGGGCAGTTCTTC,CSADGDFGQFF
16,many,TRBV3-1,TRBJ2-2,TRBD2,TGTGCCAGCAGGGTGACTAGCGGGAGAGACACCGGGGAGCTGTTTTTT,CASRVTSGRDTGELFF
14,few,TRBV4-2,TRBJ2-5,TRBD2,TGTGCCAGCAGCCAGGCGGGAGTAGTAGAGACCCAGTACTTC,CASSQAGVVETQYF
13,few,TRBV7-8,TRBJ2-1,NA,TGTGCCAGCAGCTTAGGGACCTTCAATGAGCAGTTCTTC,CASSLGTFNEQFF
17,NA,TRBV19,TRBJ2-7,NA,TGTGCCAGTAGTATAGCTTTCCCAGCAAGAACAACCTACGAGCAGTACTTC,CASSIAFPARTTYEQYF
15,NA,TRBV6-5,TRBJ1-1,NA,TGTGCCAGCAGGTTACAAAAGGGGGGTAACACTGAAGCTTTCTTT,CASRLQKGGNTEAFF
14,NA,TRBV10-3,TRBJ2-5,NA,TGTGCCATCCGCGCTTTCCAGGAGGGGGAGACCCAGTACTTC,CAIRAFQEGETQYF
17,many,TRBV4-1,TRBJ2-1,TRBD2,TGCGCCAGCAGCCAAGATATAGGGAGCGGGAGTATAAGGGAGCAGTTCTTC,CASSQDIGSGSIREQFF
12,few,TRBV20-1,TRBJ1-2,NA,TGCAGTGCTGCACAGGGAGACTATGGCTACACCTTC,CSAAQGDYGYTF
11,NA,TRBV30,TRBJ1-2,TRBD1,TGTGCCTGGGGGACAGCTTATGGCTACACCTTC,CAWGTAYGYTF
14,few,TRBV6-5,TRBJ1-1,NA,TGTGCCAGCAGTTACCCTGGACAAAACACTGAAGCTTTCTTT,CASSYPGQNTEAFF
13,many,TRBV12-3/TRBV12-4,TRBJ2-2,TRBD2,TGTGCCAGCAGTGGACTAGCGAAGGGGGAGCTGTTTTTT,CASSGLAKGELFF
13,NA,TRBV5-1,TRBJ2-7,NA,TGCGCCAGCAGCTCCTCCGGGCGGCGGGAGCAGTACTTC,CASSSSGRREQYF
13,few,TRBV10-3,TRBJ2-1,NA,TGTGCCATCAGGGAGGCAGGGCCCAATGAGCAGTTCTTC,CAIREAGPNEQFF
15,NA,TRBV28,TRBJ2-3,TRBD1,TGTGCCAGCAGTCTCTTCGGACAGGGCACAGATACGCAGTATTTT,CASSLFGQGTDTQYF
15,NA,TRBV7-2,TRBJ2-5,TRBD1,TGTGCCAGCAGCTTAGCTGGGACAGGGAAAGAGACCCAGTACTTC,CASSLAGTGKETQYF
16,NA,TRBV5-1,TRBJ1-5,TRBD1,TGCGCCAGCAGCATCGGGACAGCCGGTGGTGATCAGCCCCAGCATTTT,CASSIGTAGGDQPQHF
15,few,TRBV7-8,TRBJ2-7,NA,TGTGCCAGCAGCTTAGAAGGTGGCCGGGCCTACGAGCAGTACTTC,CASSLEGGRAYEQYF